One sample yielded the 28 T cell receptor beta chains listed below, sequenced in a study of neurological immune-mediated disorders. TCRdb itself ran the 5' RACE reads through MiXCR, one entry per CDR3 protein. The sample holds roughly 30,000 distinct CDR3 sequences; about 12% are singletons and the top ten take 5% to 6%. The sequenced material came from PBMCs. The receptors were gathered from a woman aged 55-70 years in good health.

This clonotype was seen ten or more times. The V gene is TRBV6-1, the J gene TRBJ1-6; D possibly corresponds to TRBD1 (5 bases). Germline V CDR1 and CDR2: MNHNS, SASEGT. The CDR3 covers 16 residues. V was pared by 6 bases and J by 6 bases, with 18 bases between. This CDR3 reads CASSREAEVFNSPLHF. The CDR3 DNA reads TGTGCCAGCAGCAGGGAGGCGGAAGTTTTTAATTCACCCCTCCACTTT.

This clonotype occurred many times. Written as DNA, the CDR3 is TGTGCCAGCAGTGGATGGGGCCAGCTCTATGGCTACACCTTC. It is translated as CASSGWGQLYGYTF. The chain uses TRBV25-1 and TRBJ1-2; the D gene is possibly TRBD1 (5 bases). The V gene's germline CDR1 is MGHDK and CDR2 SYGVNS. The CDR3 extends over 14 amino acids. V lost 4 bases to trimming and J lost 4 bases, with 13 bases between them.

This clonotype is deemed medium-sized. The chain combines TRBV12-3 or TRBV12-4 with TRBJ1-1, with D possibly being TRBD1 (6 bases). The CDR3 is 14 amino acids. The V gene lost 1 base and the J gene lost 5 bases, with 11 bases spanning the gap. The CDR3 spells CASSLGQEWTEAFF. As DNA, the CDR3 is TGTGCCAGCAGTTTAGGACAGGAATGGACTGAAGCTTTCTTT.

This clonotype was picked up many times. This sequence joins TRBV10-3 and TRBJ2-3; 9 bases are a match to TRBD2. J gave up 2 bases and V 4 bases, and 7 bases lay outside the gene matches. This CDR3 spans 16 amino acids. Per germline, CDR1 ENHRY and CDR2 SYGVKD. The CDR3 sequence is CAISALSGGITDTQYF. The DNA of the CDR3 is TGTGCCATCAGTGCCCTTAGCGGGGGTATCACAGATACGCAGTATTTT.

This clonotype appeared many times. This chain connects TRBV5-1 to TRBJ2-5, with D possibly matching TRBD2 (6 bases). The CDR3 extends over 15 amino acids. The V gene lost 3 bases and the J gene lost 1 base, with 13 bases spanning the gap. Per the germline V gene, CDR1 is SGHRS and CDR2 is YFSETQ. CDR3: CASSSILSGQETQYF. The CDR3 nucleotides read TGCGCCAGCAGCTCCATCCTTAGCGGCCAAGAGACCCAGTACTTC.

At least ten counts were recorded for this clonotype. This chain connects TRBV14 to TRBJ2-3; TRBD2 agrees at 11 bases. Germline V gives CDR1 SGHDN, CDR2 FVKESK. The CDR3 totals 16 residues. V shed 5 bases, J shed 1 base, and the junction held 5 bases outside the gene matches. In DNA, the CDR3 is TGTGCCAGCAGCTACCGACTAGCGGGACGCACAGATACGCAGTATTTT. Its protein is CASSYRLAGRTDTQYF. Supplemented by reference TRBV14 and TRBJ2-3, the full variable domain reads EAGVTQFPSHSVIEKGQTVTLRCDPISGHDNLYWYRRVMGKEIKFLLHFVKESKQDESGMPNNRFLAERTGGTYSTLKVQPAELEDSGVYFCASSYRLAGRTDTQYFGPGTRLTVL.

In its sample, this clonotype was seen many times. The chain joins TRBV7-2 to TRBJ2-1; 12 nucleotides agree with TRBD2. The CDR3 has 16 amino acids. The germline CDR1 and CDR2 sequences are SGHTA and FQGNSA. J gave up 4 bases and V 4 bases, and 5 bases lay outside the gene matches. CDR3 nucleotide sequence: TGTGCCAGCAGCTCCAGACTAGCGGGGGCGTACAATGAGCAGTTCTTC. This codes for CASSSRLAGAYNEQFF. Combining the CDR3 with reference TRBV7-2 and TRBJ2-1 gives the whole variable domain GAGVSQSPSNKVTEKGKDVELRCDPISGHTALYWYRQSLGQGLEFLIYFQGNSAPDKSGLPSDRFSAERTGGSVSTLTIQRTQQEDSAVYLCASSSRLAGAYNEQFFGPGTRLTVL.

This clonotype was seen repeatedly, ten times or more. The V call is TRBV18, the J call TRBJ2-7; 9 bases agree with TRBD1. Germline V gives CDR1 KGHSH, CDR2 LQKENI. V gave up 0 bases and J gave up 7 bases; unmatched junction bases: 10. This CDR3 spans 16 amino acids. The CDR3 sequence is CASSPPGTGKSGEQYF. DNA of the CDR3: TGTGCCAGCTCACCACCGGGGACAGGGAAATCTGGAGAGCAGTACTTC.

This clonotype was counted many times. J is TRBJ1-5 and V is TRBV7-2; D may be TRBD1 (6 bases). V lost 6 bases and J 6 bases, leaving 15 bases between the germline ends. The CDR3 is made up of 14 amino acids. Germline CDR1 reads SGHTA; CDR2 reads FQGNSA. The CDR3 DNA sequence: TGTGCCAGCAGTATAGACAGGCTGGGTCAGCCCCAGCATTTT. Translation gives CASSIDRLGQPQHF.

As for this clonotype: This may be a read error: a much more frequent sequence differs by one nucleotide. The V call is TRBV4-1, the J call TRBJ2-1; 8 nucleotides match TRBD2. Germline-derived CDR1 and CDR2 are MGHRA and YSYEKL. With V trimmed by 1 base and J by 4 bases, 6 bases remained unmatched. The CDR3 sequence is 16 residues long. In DNA form, the CDR3 reads TGCGCCAGCAGCCAAGTCGGGGGGGATCAGTACAATGAGCAGTTCTTC. Encoded protein: CASSQVGGDQYNEQFF.

With respect to this clonotype: A read error may be the cause here, since a much bigger clone is one base away. In this CDR3 the conserved last residue, phenylalanine or tryptophan, is missing, so a read error is likely. V gene TRBV20-1 combines with J gene TRBJ1-3; D is unresolved. Germline lookup yields CDR1 DFQATT and CDR2 SNEGSKA (reference sequence). CDR3 length: 13 amino acids. Trimming shortened V by 2 bases and J by 2 bases, and 7 bases separated the two germline ends. This CDR3 is CSARWVTGNTIYL. The CDR3 coding sequence is TGCAGTGCTAGATGGGTAACTGGAAACACCATATATCTT.

This clonotype was found many times. The chain is built from TRBV7-9 and TRBJ1-4, with 7 bases fitting TRBD1. Germline-derived CDR1 and CDR2 are SEHNR and FQNEAQ (reference sequence). V shed 7 bases and J 8 bases; nucleotides not matched to a gene: 13. The CDR3 contains 15 residues. The CDR3 DNA follows: TGTGCCAGCAACCTGTCGGAGGGGGCGCACGAAAAACTGTTTTTT. As protein: CASNLSEGAHEKLFF.

This clonotype was recorded many times. V and J are TRBV3-1 and TRBJ2-3; D remains ambiguous. V lost 2 bases and J 6 bases, leaving 3 bases between the germline ends. Per germline, CDR1 LGHDT and CDR2 YNNKEL (reference sequence). CDR3 size: 11 residues. The CDR3 loop reads CASSQIDTQYF. The CDR3 DNA reads TGTGCCAGCAGCCAAATTGATACGCAGTATTTT.

The table lists this clonotype with many counts. J is TRBJ2-4 and V is TRBV20-1; 9 bases match TRBD2. The CDR3 runs to 18 residues. V shed 6 bases, J shed 6 bases, and the junction held 21 bases outside the gene matches. CDR1 is DFQATT and CDR2 is SNEGSKA in the germline V gene (reference sequence). The CDR3 DNA follows: TGCAGTGCCAGTGGTGGAGCGGGGGGCCGGTGGTACGGAAACATTCAGTACTTC. Encoded protein: CSASGGAGGRWYGNIQYF.

This clonotype was found many times. The chain's CDR3 is CASSERGNEQFF. The DNA of the CDR3 is TGTGCCAGCAGTGAAAGGGGCAATGAGCAGTTCTTC. This chain links TRBV2 with TRBJ2-1; D might be TRBD1 (5 bases). From germline, CDR1 is SNHLY and CDR2 FYNNEI. The CDR3 consists of 12 residues. V was pared by 2 bases and J by 6 bases, with 5 bases between.

This clonotype was detected many times. The rearrangement uses TRBV29-1 and TRBJ1-2; D call uncertain. Germline assignment: CDR1 SQVTM and CDR2 ANQGSEA. V lost 0 bases and J 2 bases, leaving 10 bases between the germline ends. The CDR3 is 14 amino acids. The CDR3 sequence: CSVEEIAGNYGYTF. CDR3 nucleotides: TGCAGCGTTGAAGAAATAGCCGGGAACTATGGCTACACCTTC. Together with reference TRBV29-1 and TRBJ1-2, the CDR3 gives the full variable domain: SAVISQKPSRDICQRGTSLTIQCQVDSQVTMMFWYRQQPGQSLTLIATANQGSEATYESGFVIDKFPISRPNLTFSTLTVSNMSPEDSSIYLCSVEEIAGNYGYTFGSGTRLTVV.

Ten or more counts support this clonotype. The J gene is TRBJ2-7, the V gene TRBV7-2; 8 bases fit TRBD1. V trimming: 5 bases; J trimming: 6 bases; junction bases outside the gene matches: 6. The germline V gene has CDR1 SGHTA and CDR2 FQGNSA. This CDR3 is 13 amino acids long. CDR3 in DNA: TGTGCCAGCAGCCGGACAGGGTGGGCCGAGCAGTACTTC. It specifies CASSRTGWAEQYF.

This clonotype was seen many times. V is TRBV12-3 or TRBV12-4 and J is TRBJ2-1, with D maybe TRBD1 (6 bases). The V and J ends lost 8 bases and 2 bases respectively, with 16 bases between them. CDR3 length equals 15 residues. CDR3 in DNA: TGTGCCAGCCAACCCTGGGACACACCCTACAATGAGCAGTTCTTC. It is translated as CASQPWDTPYNEQFF.

This clonotype was counted at least ten times. The chain combines TRBV6-2 or TRBV6-3 with TRBJ2-1, with TRBD2 identical over 11 bases. The CDR3 loop spans 15 amino acids. With 7 bases clipped from V and 1 base from J, the junction kept 3 bases outside the gene matches. Per germline, CDR1 MNHEY and CDR2 SVGEGT. CDR3 DNA sequence: TGTGCCAGCAAACCTAGCGGGGGGTCCTACAATGAGCAGTTCTTC. Translation gives CASKPSGGSYNEQFF.

In its sample, this clonotype was seen many times. The chain combines TRBV2 with TRBJ1-1; 9 bases are a match to TRBD1. V gave up 5 bases and J gave up 3 bases; unmatched junction bases: 4. The CDR3 loop spans 14 amino acids. CDR1 is SNHLY, CDR2 FYNNEI, per germline. This chain's CDR3 is CASSPQGADTEAFF. The DNA for the CDR3 is TGTGCCAGCAGTCCACAGGGGGCGGACACTGAAGCTTTCTTT.

This clonotype was counted ten times or more. The chain has TRBV5-1 and TRBJ2-5, with 8 bases fitting TRBD2. The CDR3 sequence is 17 residues long. Per germline, CDR1 SGHRS and CDR2 YFSETQ. Trimming removed 0 bases from V and 5 bases from J; junction bases left unmatched: 12. The CDR3 sequence is CASSLVSSGQGWETQYF. CDR3 DNA sequence: TGCGCCAGCAGCTTGGTGTCTAGCGGGCAAGGCTGGGAGACCCAGTACTTC.

This clonotype was found many times. This rearrangement joins TRBV6-2 or TRBV6-3 to TRBJ2-3; TRBD1 matches 7 bases. After removal of 4 bases from V and 5 bases from J, the junction contained 9 bases not matched to a gene. The V gene's germline CDR1 is MNHEY and CDR2 SVGEGT. The CDR3 contains 15 residues. The CDR3 DNA reads as TGTGCCAGCAGTTTACTCACAGGGGTGAGAGATACGCAGTATTTT. Its translation is CASSLLTGVRDTQYF.

This clonotype was seen at least ten times. This chain connects TRBV20-1 to TRBJ1-1; no firm D call. Germline CDR1 reads DFQATT; CDR2 reads SNEGSKA (reference sequence). This CDR3 comprises 12 residues. Trimming took off 0 bases at V and 7 bases at J, with 9 bases between the two ends. In nucleotides, the CDR3 is TGCAGTGCTAGAGATGGCCAAAATGAAGCTTTCTTT. It yields the protein CSARDGQNEAFF.

This clonotype was detected many times. This rearrangement joins TRBV11-1 to TRBJ1-1; D not resolved. The CDR3 length is 15 residues. Germline V gives CDR1 SGHAT, CDR2 FQDESV (reference sequence). V was pared by 1 base and J by 1 base, with 10 bases between. For the CDR3, the DNA is TGTGCCAGCAGCTTAGAGGGAGAGGCGAACACTGAAGCTTTCTTT. Protein sequence: CASSLEGEANTEAFF.

Remarks on this clonotype: A much larger clone differs from this one at a single base, so this may be a read error. The chain joins TRBV7-2 to TRBJ2-7; D is possibly TRBD1 (5 bases). CDR3 length equals 14 residues. Trimming cost V 5 bases and J 3 bases, with 14 bases left between them. The V gene's germline CDR1 is SGHTA and CDR2 FQGNSA. CDR3 residues: CASSIIQEYYEQYF. The CDR3, as DNA: TGTGCCAGCAGCATCATACAGGAATACTACGAGCAGTACTTC.

This clonotype was found many times. V is TRBV20-1 and J is TRBJ2-2, with 9 bases matching TRBD2. The length of the CDR3 is 16 residues. The J segment lost 6 bases and the V segment lost 2 bases, leaving 10 bases of the junction unmatched. The germline V gene has CDR1 DFQATT and CDR2 SNEGSKA (reference sequence). Here the CDR3 reads CSARPPGTSNAGELFF. The CDR3 nucleotides are TGCAGTGCTAGACCCCCAGGGACTAGCAACGCCGGGGAGCTGTTTTTT.

This clonotype was seen many times. The V call is TRBV5-1, the J call TRBJ2-5; 8 bases fit TRBD1. V lost 3 bases, J lost 5 bases, and 12 bases stayed unmatched. Germline-derived CDR1 and CDR2 are SGHRS and YFSETQ. The CDR3 contains 16 residues. CDR3 amino acids: CASSSGQGAVGETQYF. CDR3 sequence (DNA): TGCGCCAGCAGCTCCGGACAGGGAGCAGTAGGGGAGACCCAGTACTTC. Based on the CDR3 plus reference TRBV5-1 and TRBJ2-5, the full variable domain is KAGVTQTPRYLIKTRGQQVTLSCSPISGHRSVSWYQQTPGQGLQFLFEYFSETQRNKGNFPGRFSGRQFSNSRSEMNVSTLELGDSALYLCASSSGQGAVGETQYFGPGTRLLVL.

At least ten counts were recorded for this clonotype. The chain couples TRBV5-1 to TRBJ2-2; possible D gene TRBD2, 7 bases. The CDR3 covers 14 residues. V dropped 7 bases and J dropped 0 bases, with 10 bases sitting between them. Per germline, CDR1 SGHRS and CDR2 YFSETQ. The chain's CDR3 is CASSGGANTGELFF. The CDR3, as DNA: TGCGCCAGCTCGGGGGGCGCGAACACCGGGGAGCTGTTTTTT.